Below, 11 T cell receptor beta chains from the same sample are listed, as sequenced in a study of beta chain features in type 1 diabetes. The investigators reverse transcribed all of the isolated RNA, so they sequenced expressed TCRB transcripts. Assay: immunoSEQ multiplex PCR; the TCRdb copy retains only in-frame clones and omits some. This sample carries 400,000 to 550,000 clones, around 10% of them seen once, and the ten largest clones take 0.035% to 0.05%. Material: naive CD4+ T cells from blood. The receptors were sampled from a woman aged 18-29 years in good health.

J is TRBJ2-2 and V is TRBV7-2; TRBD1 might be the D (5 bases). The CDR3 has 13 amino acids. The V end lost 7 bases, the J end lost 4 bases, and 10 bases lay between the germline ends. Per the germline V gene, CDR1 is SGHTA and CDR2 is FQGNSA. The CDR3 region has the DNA TGTGCCAGCACTCAGGGCCCCACCGGGGAGCTGTTTTTT. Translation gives CASTQGPTGELFF.

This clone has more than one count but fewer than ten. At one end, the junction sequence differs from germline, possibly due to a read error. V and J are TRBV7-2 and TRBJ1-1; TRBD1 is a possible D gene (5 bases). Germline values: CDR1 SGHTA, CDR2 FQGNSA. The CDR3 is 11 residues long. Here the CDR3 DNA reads TGTGCCAGCAGCTACGGGACTGAGGCTTTCTTT. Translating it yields CASSYGTEAFF.

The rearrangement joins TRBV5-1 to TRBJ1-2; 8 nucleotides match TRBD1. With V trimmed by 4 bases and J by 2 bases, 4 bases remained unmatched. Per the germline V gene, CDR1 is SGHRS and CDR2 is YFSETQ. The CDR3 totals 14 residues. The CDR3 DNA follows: TGCGCCAGCAGCCGGACAGGGACCAACTATGGCTACACCTTC. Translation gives CASSRTGTNYGYTF. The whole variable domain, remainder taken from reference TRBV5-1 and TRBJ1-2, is KAGVTQTPRYLIKTRGQQVTLSCSPISGHRSVSWYQQTPGQGLQFLFEYFSETQRNKGNFPGRFSGRQFSNSRSEMNVSTLELGDSALYLCASSRTGTNYGYTFGSGTRLTVV.

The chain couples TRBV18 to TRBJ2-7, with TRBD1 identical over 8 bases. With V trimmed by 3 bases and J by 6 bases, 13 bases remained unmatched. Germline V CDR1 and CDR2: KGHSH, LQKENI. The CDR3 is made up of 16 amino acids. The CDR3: CASSPLARDRRTEQYF. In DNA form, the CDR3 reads TGTGCCAGCTCACCGCTAGCCCGGGACAGGAGGACCGAGCAGTACTTC. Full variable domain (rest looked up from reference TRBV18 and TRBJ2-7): NAGVMQNPRHLVRRRGQEARLRCSPMKGHSHVYWYRQLPEEGLKFMVYLQKENIIDESGMPKERFSAEFPKEGPSILRIQQVVRGDSAAYFCASSPLARDRRTEQYFGPGTRLTVT.

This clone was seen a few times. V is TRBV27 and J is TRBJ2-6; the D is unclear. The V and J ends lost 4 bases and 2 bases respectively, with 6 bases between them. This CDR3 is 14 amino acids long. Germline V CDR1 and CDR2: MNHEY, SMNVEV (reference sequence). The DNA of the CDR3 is TGTGCCAGCAGTTCCCCTCCTGGGGCCAACGTCCTGACTTTC. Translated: CASSSPPGANVLTF.

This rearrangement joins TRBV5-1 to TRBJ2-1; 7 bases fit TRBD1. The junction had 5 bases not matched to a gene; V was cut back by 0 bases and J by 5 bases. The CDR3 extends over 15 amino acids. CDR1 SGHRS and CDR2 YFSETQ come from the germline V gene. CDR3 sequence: CASSLGQGLDNEQFF. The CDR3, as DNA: TGCGCCAGCAGCTTGGGACAGGGATTAGACAATGAGCAGTTCTTC.

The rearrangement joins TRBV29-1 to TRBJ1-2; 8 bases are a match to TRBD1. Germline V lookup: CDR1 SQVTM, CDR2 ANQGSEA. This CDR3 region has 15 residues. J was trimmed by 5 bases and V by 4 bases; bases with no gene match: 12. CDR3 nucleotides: TGCAGCGTTGTGCCTCCCCCAGGGGGCCGGTATGGCTACACCTTC. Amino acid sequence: CSVVPPPGGRYGYTF.

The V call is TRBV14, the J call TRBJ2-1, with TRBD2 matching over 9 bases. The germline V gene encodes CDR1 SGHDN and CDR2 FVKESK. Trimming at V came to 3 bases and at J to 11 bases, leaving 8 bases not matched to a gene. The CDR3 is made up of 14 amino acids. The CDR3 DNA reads TGTGCCAGCAGCCAGTCTGTTCTAGCGGGGAAGCAGTTCTTC. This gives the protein CASSQSVLAGKQFF.

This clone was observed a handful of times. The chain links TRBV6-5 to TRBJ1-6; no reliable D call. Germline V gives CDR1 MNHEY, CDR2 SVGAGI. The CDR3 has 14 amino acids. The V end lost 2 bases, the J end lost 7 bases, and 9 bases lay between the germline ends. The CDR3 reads CASSYRQLNSPLHF. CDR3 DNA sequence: TGTGCCAGCAGTTACAGGCAATTGAATTCACCCCTCCACTTT.

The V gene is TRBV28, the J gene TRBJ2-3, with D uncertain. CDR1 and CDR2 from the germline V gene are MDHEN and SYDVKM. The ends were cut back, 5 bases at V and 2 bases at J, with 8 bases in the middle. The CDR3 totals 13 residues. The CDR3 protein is CASSTLLTDTQYF. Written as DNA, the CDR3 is TGTGCCAGCAGTACCCTCCTCACAGATACGCAGTATTTT.

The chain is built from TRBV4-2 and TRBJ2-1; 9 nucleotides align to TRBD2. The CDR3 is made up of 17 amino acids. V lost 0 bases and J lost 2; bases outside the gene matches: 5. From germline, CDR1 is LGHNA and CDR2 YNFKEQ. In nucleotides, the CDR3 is TGTGCCAGCAGCCAAGAGGGGAGCGGGGGGCCCTACAATGAGCAGTTCTTC. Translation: CASSQEGSGGPYNEQFF.